A selection of T cell receptor beta chains follows, all from one sample in a study of cytomegalovirus exposure and HLA in healthy donors. The table came from immunoSEQ multiplex PCR; TCRdb's copy has only in-frame clones and leaves some out. This sample carries around 200,000 clones, about 80% of them seen once, and the ten largest clones take around 0.69%. The sample comprised PBMCs. Every receptor here comes from a boy between 5 and 17 years old in good health and CMV-seronegative. Each CDR3 is given with its conserved first and last residue. A D gene is named only where the DNA matches it firmly. Clone size, where shown, is once, few, many, or a class for clones that have expanded.

>TRBV10-3|NA|TRBJ1-6|TRBD1
CAISATGTVDNSPLHF
TGTGCCATCAGTGCAACCGGGACAGTTGATAATTCACCCCTCCACTTT
>TRBV29-1|NA|TRBJ1-1|TRBD1
CSVEGAEMNTEAFF
TGCAGCGTGGAGGGGGCCGAGATGAACACTGAAGCTTTCTTT
>TRBV5-5|NA|TRBJ1-2|NA
CASSPGADLYGYTF
TGTGCCAGCAGCCCCGGAGCGGACCTCTATGGCTACACCTTC
>TRBV18|NA|TRBJ1-5|NA
CASSISQGQPQHF
TGTGCCAGCTCCATCTCTCAGGGTCAGCCCCAGCATTTT
>TRBV7-3|NA|TRBJ2-1|NA
CASSLGGQNNEQFF
TGTGCCAGCAGCTTAGGGGGCCAAAACAATGAGCAGTTCTTC
>TRBV7-9|NA|TRBJ2-1|TRBD2
CASSILAAIYNEQFF
TGTGCCAGCAGCATTCTAGCGGCGATATACAATGAGCAGTTCTTC
>TRBV4-1|NA|TRBJ2-7|TRBD2
CASSPLRGLRGSYEQYF
TGCGCCAGCAGCCCATTGCGGGGGTTAAGGGGATCCTACGAGCAGTACTTC
>TRBV11-2|NA|TRBJ2-7|TRBD2
CASSLEGGRLPYEQYF
TGTGCCAGCAGCTTAGAAGGCGGGAGGCTCCCCTACGAGCAGTACTTC
>TRBV4-2|NA|TRBJ2-6|TRBD1
CASSQEGQGSVGANVLTF
TGTGCCAGCAGCCAAGAGGGACAGGGGAGTGTTGGGGCCAACGTCCTGACTTTC
>TRBV6-1|NA|TRBJ1-4|TRBD1
CASSDGTGYEKLFF
TGTGCCAGCAGTGACGGGACAGGGTATGAAAAACTGTTTTTT
>TRBV9|NA|TRBJ2-7|TRBD2
CASSARASGSYEQYF
TGTGCCAGCAGCGCGAGGGCTAGCGGGAGCTACGAGCAGTACTTC
>TRBV7-9|NA|TRBJ1-6|TRBD1
CASSLRTGGNSPLHF
TGTGCCAGCAGCTTGAGGACAGGGGGTAATTCACCCCTCCACTTT
>TRBV5-1|NA|TRBJ2-3|TRBD2
CASSLGYSGSLDTQYF
TGCGCCAGCAGCCTAGGGTATAGCGGGAGTCTAGATACGCAGTATTTT
>TRBV30|few|TRBJ2-1|NA
CAWSVTTGRFF
TGTGCCTGGAGTGTGACTACTGGGAGGTTCTTC
>TRBV10-3|once|TRBJ1-1|NA
CAIGSTGAMNTEAFF
TGTGCCATCGGTTCGACAGGAGCCATGAACACTGAAGCTTTCTTT
>TRBV7-9|NA|TRBJ1-2|NA
CASSLAQGYTF
TGTGCCAGCAGCTTAGCCCAAGGCTACACCTTC
>TRBV10-3|NA|TRBJ1-1|NA
CAISESGRATEAFF
TGTGCCATCAGTGAGTCCGGGAGGGCCACTGAAGCTTTCTTT
>TRBV2|NA|TRBJ1-1|TRBD1
CASIGQGVATEAFF
TGTGCCAGCATCGGACAGGGGGTAGCCACTGAAGCTTTCTTT
>TRBV4-2|NA|TRBJ1-5|NA
CASSPTGGDQPQHF
TGTGCCAGCAGCCCGACCGGGGGGGATCAGCCCCAGCATTTT
>TRBV9|NA|TRBJ1-4|TRBD1
CASSLGQGGVWEKLFF
TGTGCCAGCAGCCTCGGACAGGGTGGAGTTTGGGAAAAACTGTTTTTT
>TRBV18|NA|TRBJ2-7|TRBD1
CASSPGQGDEQYF
TGTGCCAGCTCACCTGGACAGGGGGACGAGCAGTACTTC
>TRBV5-1|few|TRBJ2-3|TRBD2
CASSLGTSGGPPDTQYF
TGCGCCAGCAGCTTGGGTACTAGCGGGGGGCCTCCCGATACGCAGTATTTT
>TRBV27|few|TRBJ2-1|TRBD2
CASSLSGNSYNEQFF
TGTGCCAGCAGCCTCAGCGGGAATTCCTACAATGAGCAGTTCTTC
>TRBV4-3|once|TRBJ1-1|NA
CASSQGQFENTEAFF
TGCGCCAGCAGCCAAGGGCAGTTTGAAAACACTGAAGCTTTCTTT
>TRBV7-9|NA|TRBJ1-4|TRBD1
CASSPGQGTNEKLFF
TGTGCCAGCAGCCCCGGACAGGGAACAAATGAAAAACTGTTTTTT
>TRBV5-5|NA|TRBJ2-5|NA
CASSLEGIQRAREQYF
TGTGCCAGCAGCTTGGAGGGTATCCAGAGAGCTCGGGAGCAGTACTTC
>TRBV18|once|TRBJ2-7|TRBD2
CASSPGPGLAGGPYEQYF
TGTGCCAGCTCACCGGGTCCGGGACTAGCGGGAGGGCCCTACGAGCAGTACTTC
>TRBV28|NA|TRBJ2-6|NA
CASSLLLVDGVKSGANVLTF
TGTGCCAGCAGTTTATTATTGGTGGACGGGGTAAAATCTGGGGCCAACGTCCTGACTTTC
>TRBV4-3|few|TRBJ2-7|NA
CASSQEVGGASEQYF
TGCGCCAGCAGCCAAGAGGTGGGAGGCGCTTCGGAGCAGTACTTC
>TRBV21-1|NA|TRBJ2-1|NA
CASSYPLEGEQFF
TGTGCCAGCAGCTACCCATTGGAGGGTGAGCAGTTCTTC
>TRBV9|NA|TRBJ2-2|TRBD1
CASSDAKTGGDTGELFF
TGTGCCAGCAGCGACGCTAAGACAGGGGGCGATACCGGGGAGCTGTTTTTT
>TRBV7-7|NA|TRBJ2-5|NA
CASSLVAVEATQYF
TGTGCTAGCAGCTTAGTAGCGGTAGAAGCGACCCAGTACTTC
>TRBV6-6|NA|TRBJ1-2|TRBD1
CASSYSRDSSNYGYTF
TGTGCCAGCAGTTACTCGCGGGACAGTTCTAACTATGGCTACACCTTC
>TRBV6-4|NA|TRBJ2-3|NA
CASSAAVTDTQYF
TGTGCCAGCAGTGCGGCGGTCACAGATACGCAGTATTTT
>TRBV9|NA|TRBJ2-1|NA
CASSAQGEPGGEQFF
TGTGCCAGCAGCGCTCAGGGGGAGCCCGGGGGTGAGCAGTTCTTC
>TRBV7-9|NA|TRBJ2-1|TRBD1
CAAYRDRVYNEQFF
TGTGCCGCTTACCGGGACAGGGTTTACAATGAGCAGTTCTTC
>TRBV6-1|NA|TRBJ2-1|TRBD2
CASPPGTSGSLGDFF
TGTGCCAGCCCCCCCGGGACTAGCGGGAGCCTTGGGGACTTCTTC
>TRBV6-5|NA|TRBJ2-7|NA
CASRKTDTNEQYF
TGTGCCAGCAGGAAGACAGATACCAACGAGCAGTACTTC
>TRBV4-1|NA|TRBJ2-1|TRBD1
CASRTGTGTSNEQFF
TGCGCCAGCAGAACCGGGACAGGGACCTCCAATGAGCAGTTCTTC
>TRBV4-2|few|TRBJ1-1|NA
CASSQEWAIPEAFF
TGTGCCAGCAGCCAAGAATGGGCGATACCTGAAGCTTTCTTT
>TRBV15|NA|TRBJ2-7|TRBD1
CATSSTGTGNYEQYF
TGTGCCACCAGCAGCACCGGGACAGGAAACTACGAGCAGTACTTC